Detailed here is one TCR beta chain. This sample stems from a study of blood T cell repertoires in COVID-19. Study-level information: Sample material is recorded as cDNA or gDNA derived from T cells, B-cell-depleted T cells, or PBMCs.

V lost 5 bases and J lost 4; bases outside the gene matches: 10. CDR3 length: 15 residues. Per the germline V gene, CDR1 is PRHDT and CDR2 is FYEKMQ (reference sequence). Authors' data handling: Amplified reference gene primers provided the basis for estimating nucleated cell counts. Sequencing was performed with immunoSEQ multiplex PCR; in TCRdb, only in-frame clones are kept and a portion is missing. For V, J and clone size, that table is used; D and trimming come from the DNA. The sample lists about 170,000 clones, about 93% seen once, with about 5% in the top ten. This sequence was found in a woman aged 45-65 years with acute or convalescent COVID-19. The V gene is TRBV13, the J gene TRBJ1-2; TRBD1 aligns across 7 bases. The sample taken for sequencing was peripheral blood. The CDR3 DNA reads TGTGCCAGCAGCCAAGGGGGCAGGGACTTCTATGGCTACACCTTC. Translation gives CASSQGGRDFYGYTF.